The 5 T cell receptor beta chains in this list originate from one sample, sequenced in a study of cytomegalovirus exposure and HLA in healthy donors. Using immunoSEQ multiplex PCR, the repertoire was profiled, and TCRdb retains in-frame clones only, with some absent. The data show 150,000 or so clones, less than 90% seen once. Sequenced: PBMCs. The receptors were sampled from a young man in good health and CMV-seropositive.

The chain uses TRBV9 and TRBJ2-3, with D maybe TRBD2 (5 bases). This CDR3 is 14 amino acids long. Looked up from germline, CDR1 is SGDLS and CDR2 is YYNGEE. With 4 bases removed from V and 2 bases from J, the gap between germline ends came to 11 bases. As DNA, the CDR3 is TGTGCCAGCAGCCGTCGACTAAACACAGATACGCAGTATTTT. Amino acids: CASSRRLNTDTQYF.

The chain carries TRBV6-5 and TRBJ1-2; D perhaps matches TRBD1 (6 bases). V was clipped by 6 bases and J by 3 bases, with 14 bases between them. This CDR3 has 14 amino acids. Per germline, CDR1 MNHEY and CDR2 SVGAGI. CDR3 loop: CASSPTGSHYGYTF. The CDR3 DNA reads TGTGCCAGCAGCCCGACAGGATCCCACTATGGCTACACCTTC.

V and J are TRBV5-1 and TRBJ2-3; the match to TRBD2 covers 7 bases. J was trimmed by 0 bases and V by 7 bases; bases with no gene match: 5. CDR3 size: 14 residues. The V gene's germline CDR1 is SGHRS and CDR2 YFSETQ. As DNA, the CDR3 is TGCGCCAGCGCAAGCGGGGCTAGCACAGATACGCAGTATTTT. Translated, it gives CASASGASTDTQYF.

The chain joins TRBV9 to TRBJ1-2; 9 positions match TRBD1. The J segment lost 4 bases and the V segment lost 1 base, leaving 14 bases of the junction unmatched. The CDR3 length is 18 residues. Germline V gene lookup returns CDR1 SGDLS and CDR2 YYNGEE. CDR3 in amino acids: CASSVPGQGRSWSYGYTF. The CDR3 DNA reads as TGTGCCAGCAGCGTACCTGGACAGGGGCGTAGCTGGAGCTATGGCTACACCTTC.

The chain joins TRBV5-1 to TRBJ1-2; 7 bases line up with TRBD1. There are 16 residues in the CDR3. V shed 3 bases, J shed 0 bases, and the junction held 8 bases outside the gene matches. Germline CDR1 reads SGHRS; CDR2 reads YFSETQ. In DNA form, the CDR3 reads TGCGCCAGCAGCTCGGGGGGGACAGTAACTAACTATGGCTACACCTTC. It specifies CASSSGGTVTNYGYTF. The variable domain in full, completed from reference TRBV5-1 and TRBJ1-2, reads KAGVTQTPRYLIKTRGQQVTLSCSPISGHRSVSWYQQTPGQGLQFLFEYFSETQRNKGNFPGRFSGRQFSNSRSEMNVSTLELGDSALYLCASSSGGTVTNYGYTFGSGTRLTVV.